A selection of T cell receptor beta chains follows, all from one sample in a study of vaccination and CD4 T cells after COVID-19. The antigens of these receptors remain unknown. TCRdb ran MiXCR on the PCR reads and lists one entry per CDR3 protein. The sample consists of 15,000 or so distinct CDR3 sequences, around 30% of them appearing once. What was sequenced was cultured CD4+ T cells from blood. These receptors were taken from a human donor with COVID-19. Each CDR3 is given with its conserved first and last residue. The order of the fields is clone size, V gene, J gene, CDR3 length, D gene, CDR3 DNA, CDR3 protein. D genes are given only for firm matches. Size is omitted from some rows. Given values are once, few, many or a class for expanded clones.

>.|TRBV11-2|TRBJ1-5|16|TRBD1
TGTGCCAGCAGCTTGGGTGGGACAGGGGGCGAACAGCCCCAGCATTTT
CASSLGGTGGEQPQHF
>few|TRBV10-2|TRBJ2-3|14|.
TGCGCCAGCACTCCGGTGGAGCCCACAGATACGCAGTATTTT
CASTPVEPTDTQYF
>.|TRBV4-3|TRBJ2-3|16|.
TGCGCCAGCAGCCAAGCTGTCGGGGGTTCCCGGGATACGCAGTATTTT
CASSQAVGGSRDTQYF
>.|TRBV28|TRBJ1-2|12|.
TGTGCCAGCAGTACCCGACAGTACGGCTACACCTTC
CASSTRQYGYTF
>.|TRBV27|TRBJ1-6|15|TRBD1
TGTGCCAGCAGTCCGCGACAGGGGTTTAATTCACCCCTCCACTTT
CASSPRQGFNSPLHF
>.|TRBV7-2|TRBJ1-1|18|.
TGTGCCAGCAGCTTAGCCCCCCAGGGGAGGTCAATGAACACTGAAGCTTTCTTT
CASSLAPQGRSMNTEAFF
>few|TRBV10-3|TRBJ2-5|14|.
TGTGCCATCAGTGAGCAGCAGGGGGGAGAGACCCAGTACTTC
CAISEQQGGETQYF
>.|TRBV6-4|TRBJ2-6|15|.
TGTGCCAGTCATATAGGTTACTCTGGGGCCAACGTCCTGACTTTC
CASHIGYSGANVLTF
>.|TRBV6-5|TRBJ1-5|15|TRBD1
TGTGCCAGCAGTTTCGGACAGGGGGCCAGTCAGCCCCAGCATTTT
CASSFGQGASQPQHF
>medium-sized|TRBV19|TRBJ1-5|15|TRBD1
TGTGCCAGTAGGTTGGACAGGTCAAGCAATCAGCCCCAGCATTTT
CASRLDRSSNQPQHF
>.|TRBV7-9|TRBJ2-7|18|TRBD2
TGTGCCAGCAGCTTAGAGGGCCGCGGGACTAGCGGGGCCCACGAGCAGTACTTC
CASSLEGRGTSGAHEQYF
>.|TRBV19|TRBJ1-2|13|TRBD1
TGTGCCAGTTGGACAGGAACTGACTATGGCTACACCTTC
CASWTGTDYGYTF
>.|TRBV21-1|TRBJ2-7|15|.
TGTGCCAGCAGCCCTCGAAGGGGGAGGCCCTACGAGCAGTACTTC
CASSPRRGRPYEQYF
>few|TRBV6-1|TRBJ2-7|11|.
TGTGCCAGCAGTGTACCCGGGCCCCGGTACTTC
CASSVPGPRYF
>.|TRBV24-1|TRBJ2-7|13|.
TGTGCCACCAGTGATGGCAGGGCATACGAGCAGTACTTC
CATSDGRAYEQYF
>few|TRBV7-2|TRBJ2-7|12|.
TGTGCCAGCAGCCAACTGCAGGGTGTTAGGTACTTC
CASSQLQGVRYF
>few|TRBV6-2/TRBV6-3|TRBJ2-1|14|.
TGTGCCAGCAGGCAAGGGGGCTCCTACAATGAGCAGTTCTTC
CASRQGGSYNEQFF
>few|TRBV2|TRBJ2-5|15|TRBD2
TGTGCCAGCAGTGATAGGGCGGGGGGGCAGGAGACCCAGTACTTC
CASSDRAGGQETQYF
>.|TRBV11-2|TRBJ1-5|15|.
TGTGCCAGCAGCTTAGGGACAGTGGGGAGTCAGCCCCAGCATTTT
CASSLGTVGSQPQHF
>.|TRBV9|TRBJ1-6|15|TRBD1
TGTGCCAGCAGCTCCGTGGGGACAGAAAATTCACCCCTCCACTTT
CASSSVGTENSPLHF
>.|TRBV5-4|TRBJ2-2|13|.
TGTGCCAGCGGCCGGGGGCGGACCGGGGAGCTGTTTTTT
CASGRGRTGELFF
>.|TRBV6-1|TRBJ2-7|13|.
TGTGCCAGCAGTCGCAGCGCTACCTACGAGCAGTACTTC
CASSRSATYEQYF
>.|TRBV6-1|TRBJ2-7|16|TRBD2
TGTGCCAGCACTCCGTGGCGGGGCGGGGGGGCGAAGGAGCAGTACTTC
CASTPWRGGGAKEQYF
>few|TRBV19|TRBJ1-2|18|.
TGTGCCAGTACTAAAGCGGTGAGGTCAGGTGTAACAGACTATGGCTACACCTTC
CASTKAVRSGVTDYGYTF
>few|TRBV7-2|TRBJ2-5|13|TRBD2
TGTGCCAGCAGCTCAGGACTAGGAGAGACCCAGTACTTC
CASSSGLGETQYF
>few|TRBV20-1|TRBJ2-7|13|TRBD1
TGCAGTGTGAAGCGGACAGGGTCCTACGAGCAGTACTTC
CSVKRTGSYEQYF
>few|TRBV14|TRBJ1-1|12|TRBD1
TGTGCCAGCAGCCCGTGGACAGGGGTGGCTTTCTTT
CASSPWTGVAFF
>.|TRBV25-1|TRBJ2-3|14|.
TGTGCCAGCAGTGAATTCGGAGAGAGGGATACGCAGTATTTT
CASSEFGERDTQYF
>.|TRBV7-8|TRBJ1-1|14|.
TGTGCCAGCAGCTTATCAGGGCTGAACACTGAAGCTTTCTTT
CASSLSGLNTEAFF
>large|TRBV7-8|TRBJ2-1|14|TRBD1
TGTGCCAGCAGCTGGACAGGGATCTACAATGAGCAGTTCTTC
CASSWTGIYNEQFF
>few|TRBV11-3|TRBJ2-5|13|.
TGTGCCAGCAGCTTCGGCAGGGGAGAGACCCAGTACTTC
CASSFGRGETQYF
>.|TRBV6-5|TRBJ2-7|15|TRBD1
TGTGCCAGCAGTTACTCGGGACAGGGTTTCTACGAGCAGTACTTC
CASSYSGQGFYEQYF
>.|TRBV11-3|TRBJ2-6|18|TRBD1
TGTGCCAGCGGAGAGGGGACAGTGATACTCTCTGGGGCCAACGTCCTGACTTTC
CASGEGTVILSGANVLTF
>.|TRBV14|TRBJ2-7|15|.
TGTGCCAGCAGCCAAGAAGGGGGAGAAAGGTACGAGCAGTACTTC
CASSQEGGERYEQYF
>.|TRBV6-1|TRBJ2-1|16|TRBD2
TGTGCCAGCACCGACCCTGCTCCGGGGGGGCGTAATGAGCAGTTCTTC
CASTDPAPGGRNEQFF
>.|TRBV12-3/TRBV12-4|TRBJ1-2|16|TRBD1
TGTGCCAGCAGTAAACGGGACAGGTCCTCTAACTATGGCTACACCTTC
CASSKRDRSSNYGYTF
>.|TRBV28|TRBJ2-7|14|TRBD1
TGTGCCACCGAGCCGGGACAGGGGTCCTACGAGCAGTACTTC
CATEPGQGSYEQYF
>few|TRBV5-8|TRBJ1-5|16|.
TGTGCCAGCAGCTTGGGATACAGGGATGGTGACCAGCCCCAGCATTTT
CASSLGYRDGDQPQHF
>few|TRBV7-2|TRBJ1-5|20|.
TGTGCCAGCAGCCGCAGGGCTCCGGCAGGGCTGATCCTGCAGAATCAGCCCCAGCATTTT
CASSRRAPAGLILQNQPQHF
>.|TRBV6-5|TRBJ1-1|16|.
TGTGCCAGCAGTTACTTACCGGGACCCCCCGGCGGGGAAGCTTTCTTT
CASSYLPGPPGGEAFF
>medium-sized|TRBV6-5|TRBJ2-2|15|.
TGTGCCAGCAGTTACTCCGGGGCCGGCACCGGGGAGCTGTTTTTT
CASSYSGAGTGELFF
>.|TRBV6-1|TRBJ1-1|13|.
TGTGCCAGCAGTGAAAGCGGGAGGCCTGAAGCTTTCTTT
CASSESGRPEAFF